Given below is one TCR beta chain in context. An oligonucleotide containing a UMI was ligated to the 3' end of TCR cDNA. Four PCR rounds used nested alpha and beta constant region primers plus the SP2 primer. TCRdb called the 5' RACE reads again in MiXCR, with one record for every CDR3 protein. This sample has 55,000 to 65,000 distinct CDR3 sequences, with approximately 8% found just once. This entry comes from a study of naive and memory T cell subsets. The TCR comes from a female donor in good health.

The CDR3 spells CASSRTEDEQYF. CDR3 sequence (DNA): TGTGCCAGCTCTCGGACAGAGGACGAGCAGTACTTC. The chain is built from TRBV28 and TRBJ2-7; a possible D gene is TRBD1 (6 bases). The germline V and J ends were trimmed by 8 bases and 5 bases, with 13 bases remaining between them. The germline V gene has CDR1 MDHEN and CDR2 SYDVKM. This CDR3 has 12 amino acids.